The clone carrying this TCR beta chain was recorded only once. Its antigen remains unidentified. This sample is drawn from a study of Tregs in tolerant kidney transplant recipients. Study-wide results and limits: Few patients were studied, so findings need validation in larger groups. Nucleotide sequences could not be compared across some patients' samples due to primer changes. Antigen-driven expansion was suggested because donor-specific Tregs expanded more than all Tregs in tolerant patients.

The CDR3 has 15 amino acids. V was cut by 2 bases and J by 2 bases, with 12 bases left in between. The germline CDR1 and CDR2 sequences are SGHRS and YFSETQ. Sequencing was performed with immunoSEQ multiplex PCR; in TCRdb, only in-frame clones are kept and a portion is missing. The sample has around 78,000 clones, approximately 90% seen once. This chain links TRBV5-1 with TRBJ2-3; tentatively, D is TRBD1 (6 bases). Sequenced material: Tregs from blood, taken before the transplant. This receptor was identified in a human donor who received a combined kidney and bone marrow transplant. The CDR3 coding sequence is TGCGCCAGCAGCTTCCAGGGGAGTCTCACAGATACGCAGTATTTT. Protein: CASSFQGSLTDTQYF.